Listed below are T cell receptor beta chains from one sample, sequenced in a study of cytotoxic CD8 clonotypes in ibrutinib-treated CLL. Using immunoSEQ multiplex PCR, the repertoire was profiled, and TCRdb retains in-frame clones only, with some absent. The sample has 25,000 to 30,000 clones, approximately 68% seen once. This specimen consisted of PBMCs, obtained after 24 months of ibrutinib treatment. The receptors were gathered from a human donor with chronic lymphocytic leukemia. Each CDR3 is given with its conserved first and last residue. D genes are given only for firm matches. Where a row states a size, it is once, few, many or the class of an expanded clone; other rows omit it.

J gene,CDR3 length,V gene,clone size,D gene,CDR3 protein,CDR3 DNA
TRBJ2-3,14,TRBV5-1,once,TRBD1,CASSLGQGSDTQYF,TGCGCCAGCAGCTTGGGACAGGGATCAGATACGCAGTATTTT
TRBJ1-6,14,TRBV9,few,NA,CASSALFLNSPLHF,TGTGCCAGCAGCGCACTGTTCCTAAACTCACCCCTCCACTTT
TRBJ1-2,11,TRBV29-1,NA,NA,CSVAERAGYTF,TGCAGCGTTGCTGAGAGGGCTGGCTACACCTTC
TRBJ2-2,17,TRBV5-6,few,TRBD1,CASRNRRTGANTGELFF,TGTGCCAGCAGGAACCGACGGACAGGGGCGAACACCGGGGAGCTGTTTTTT
TRBJ2-4,14,TRBV7-8,once,NA,CASSLLQGWDIQYF,TGTGCCAGCAGCTTACTACAGGGTTGGGACATTCAGTACTTC
TRBJ2-5,15,TRBV4-3,NA,NA,CASSRERNSQETQYF,TGCGCCAGCAGCCGGGAAAGGAATTCCCAAGAGACCCAGTACTTC
TRBJ2-7,14,TRBV2,few,TRBD2,CASRVSGLAGEQYF,TGTGCCAGCAGGGTTTCGGGACTAGCTGGCGAGCAGTACTTC
TRBJ2-4,16,TRBV2,NA,NA,CASSEEIPLAKNIQYF,TGTGCCAGCAGTGAAGAAATCCCTCTAGCCAAAAACATTCAGTACTTC
TRBJ2-3,13,TRBV5-1,medium-sized,TRBD2,CATGKRGGDTQYF,TGCGCCACCGGAAAGCGGGGAGGGGATACGCAGTATTTT
TRBJ2-2,16,TRBV29-1,NA,NA,CSVEVRAVRMTGELFF,TGCAGCGTTGAAGTAAGGGCGGTTCGTATGACCGGGGAGCTGTTTTTT
TRBJ1-2,15,TRBV9,NA,NA,CASSVVQGPYQGYTF,TGTGCCAGCAGCGTAGTACAGGGTCCCTATCAAGGCTACACCTTC
TRBJ1-1,13,TRBV10-3,once,NA,CAIRQGSTAEAFF,TGTGCCATCAGGCAGGGGTCGACAGCTGAAGCTTTCTTT
TRBJ1-2,15,TRBV5-6,many,TRBD1,CASSLGQGVGYGYTF,TGTGCCAGCAGCTTGGGACAGGGTGTGGGCTATGGCTACACCTTC
TRBJ1-2,14,TRBV11-2,NA,NA,CASSPDWGDYGYTF,TGTGCCAGCAGCCCAGATTGGGGGGACTATGGCTACACCTTC
TRBJ1-4,13,TRBV5-6,NA,NA,CASSLDRTEKLFF,TGTGCCAGCAGCTTGGACAGGACTGAAAAACTGTTTTTT
TRBJ1-5,15,TRBV6-6,NA,TRBD1,CASSYTYRGPQPQHF,TGTGCCAGCAGTTACACATACAGGGGGCCTCAGCCCCAGCATTTT
TRBJ2-5,12,TRBV5-1,NA,NA,CASSLVGETQYF,TGCGCCAGCAGCTTAGTAGGAGAGACCCAGTACTTC
TRBJ2-3,12,TRBV13,NA,NA,CASTWGEDTQYF,TGTGCCAGCACCTGGGGGGAAGATACGCAGTATTTT
TRBJ2-1,13,TRBV10-1,NA,NA,CASGTDPYNEQFF,TGCGCCAGCGGGACGGATCCCTACAATGAGCAGTTCTTC
TRBJ2-2,16,TRBV18,NA,TRBD2,CASSPNSGGNTGELFF,TGTGCCAGCTCACCGAATAGCGGGGGCAACACCGGGGAGCTGTTTTTT
TRBJ2-7,14,TRBV4-1,NA,NA,CASSQGGGVYEQYF,TGCGCCAGCAGCCAAGGAGGGGGAGTCTACGAGCAGTACTTC
TRBJ2-6,17,TRBV11-2,NA,NA,CASSLRLEDSGANVLTF,TGTGCCAGCAGCTTAAGGTTAGAGGACTCTGGGGCCAACGTCCTGACTTTC
TRBJ1-5,17,TRBV2,once,NA,CASSAPQDSGYNQPQHF,TGTGCCAGCAGTGCTCCCCAAGACAGTGGATACAATCAGCCCCAGCATTTT
TRBJ1-2,11,TRBV4-1,NA,NA,CASSQGRGYTF,TGCGCCAGCAGCCAGGGCCGGGGCTACACCTTC
TRBJ1-1,15,TRBV5-1,NA,TRBD1,CASSGGQGANRQAFF,TGCGCCAGCAGCGGCGGACAGGGGGCTAATCGCCAAGCTTTCTTT
TRBJ1-5,12,TRBV19,NA,NA,CASRHGNQPQHF,TGTGCCAGTAGGCATGGTAATCAGCCCCAGCATTTT
TRBJ1-3,11,TRBV29-1,few,NA,CSAPYGNTIYF,TGCAGCGCCCCGTATGGAAACACCATATATTTT
TRBJ1-1,17,TRBV5-1,NA,NA,CASSLEIGTLVNTEAFF,TGCGCCAGCAGCTTGGAGATAGGGACGCTAGTGAACACTGAAGCTTTCTTT
TRBJ1-2,15,TRBV4-1,NA,NA,CASSQQVGQGWGYTF,TGCGCCAGCAGCCAGCAGGTCGGTCAAGGGTGGGGCTACACCTTC
TRBJ2-1,13,TRBV9,NA,NA,CASSADPHNEQFF,TGTGCCAGCAGCGCGGATCCCCACAATGAGCAGTTCTTC
TRBJ1-3,11,TRBV30,NA,TRBD1,CAADRGNTIYF,TGTGCCGCGGACAGGGGCAACACCATATATTTT